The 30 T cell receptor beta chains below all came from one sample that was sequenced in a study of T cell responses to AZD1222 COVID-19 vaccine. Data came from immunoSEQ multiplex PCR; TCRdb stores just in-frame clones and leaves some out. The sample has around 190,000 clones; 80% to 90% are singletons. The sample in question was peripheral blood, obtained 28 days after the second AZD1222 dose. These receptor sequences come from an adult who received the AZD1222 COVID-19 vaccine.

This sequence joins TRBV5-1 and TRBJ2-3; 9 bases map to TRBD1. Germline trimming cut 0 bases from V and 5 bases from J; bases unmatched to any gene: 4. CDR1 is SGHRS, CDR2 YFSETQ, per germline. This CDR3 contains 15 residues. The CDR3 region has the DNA TGCGCCAGCAGCTTGGGACAGGGGGTAGAAGATACGCAGTATTTT. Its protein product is CASSLGQGVEDTQYF.

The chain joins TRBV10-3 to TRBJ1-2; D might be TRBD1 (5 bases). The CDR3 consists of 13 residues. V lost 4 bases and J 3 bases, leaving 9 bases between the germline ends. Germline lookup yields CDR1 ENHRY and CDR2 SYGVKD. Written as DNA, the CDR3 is TGTGCCATCAGTGGGGGCTTGGACTATGGCTACACCTTC. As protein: CAISGGLDYGYTF.

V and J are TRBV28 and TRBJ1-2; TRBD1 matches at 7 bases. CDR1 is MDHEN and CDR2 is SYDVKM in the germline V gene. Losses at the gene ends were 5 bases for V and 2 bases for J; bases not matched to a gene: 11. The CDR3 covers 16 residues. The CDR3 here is CASSPYRQGQNYGYTF. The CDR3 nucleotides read TGTGCCAGCAGTCCTTACCGACAGGGACAAAACTATGGCTACACCTTC.

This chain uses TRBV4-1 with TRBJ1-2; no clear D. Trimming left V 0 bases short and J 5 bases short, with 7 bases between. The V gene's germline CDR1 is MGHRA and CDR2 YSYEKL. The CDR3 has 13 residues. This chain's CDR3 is CASSQDGRYGYTF. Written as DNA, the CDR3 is TGCGCCAGCAGCCAAGATGGAAGGTATGGCTACACCTTC.

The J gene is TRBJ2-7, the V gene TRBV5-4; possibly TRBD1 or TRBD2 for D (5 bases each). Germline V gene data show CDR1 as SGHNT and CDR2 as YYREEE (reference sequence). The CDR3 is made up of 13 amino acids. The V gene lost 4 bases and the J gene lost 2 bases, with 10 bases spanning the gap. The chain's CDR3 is CASSISGPYEQYF. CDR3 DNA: TGTGCCAGCAGCATCTCGGGGCCCTACGAGCAGTACTTC.

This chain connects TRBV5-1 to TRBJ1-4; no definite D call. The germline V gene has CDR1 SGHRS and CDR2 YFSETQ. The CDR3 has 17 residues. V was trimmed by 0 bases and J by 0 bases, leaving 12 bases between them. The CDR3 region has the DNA TGCGCCAGCAGCTTGGATCCGACCAGCCCAACTAATGAAAAACTGTTTTTT. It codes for CASSLDPTSPTNEKLFF.

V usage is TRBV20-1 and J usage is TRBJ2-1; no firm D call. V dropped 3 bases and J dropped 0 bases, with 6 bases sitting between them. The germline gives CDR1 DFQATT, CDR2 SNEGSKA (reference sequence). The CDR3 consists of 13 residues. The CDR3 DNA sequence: TGCAGTGCTAGTACTGACTCCTACAATGAGCAGTTCTTC. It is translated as CSASTDSYNEQFF.

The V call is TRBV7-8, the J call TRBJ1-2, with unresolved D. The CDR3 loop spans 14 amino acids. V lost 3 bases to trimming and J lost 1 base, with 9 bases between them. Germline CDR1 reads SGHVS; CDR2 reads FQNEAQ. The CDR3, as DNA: TGTGCCAGCAGCTTGGCAGCGCGTAACTATGGCTACACCTTC. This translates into CASSLAARNYGYTF.

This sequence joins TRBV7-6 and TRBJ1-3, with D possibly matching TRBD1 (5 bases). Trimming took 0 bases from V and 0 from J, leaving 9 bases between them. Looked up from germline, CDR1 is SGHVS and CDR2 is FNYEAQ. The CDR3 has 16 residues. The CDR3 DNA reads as TGTGCCAGCAGCTTAGCTGGGACGGACTCTGGAAACACCATATATTTT. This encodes CASSLAGTDSGNTIYF.

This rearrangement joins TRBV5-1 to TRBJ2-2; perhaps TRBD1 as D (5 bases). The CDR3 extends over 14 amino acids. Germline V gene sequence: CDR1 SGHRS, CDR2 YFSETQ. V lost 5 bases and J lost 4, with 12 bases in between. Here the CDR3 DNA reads TGCGCCAGCAGTTCCGACAGTCTCACCGGGGAGCTGTTTTTT. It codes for CASSSDSLTGELFF.

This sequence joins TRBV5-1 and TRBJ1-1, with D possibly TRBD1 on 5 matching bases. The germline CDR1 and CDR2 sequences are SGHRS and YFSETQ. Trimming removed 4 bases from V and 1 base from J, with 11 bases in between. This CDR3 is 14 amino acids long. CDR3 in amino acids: CASSPAGANTEAFF. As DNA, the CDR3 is TGCGCCAGCAGCCCGGCCGGGGCGAACACTGAAGCTTTCTTT.

The CDR3 spells CASSLRNTGSTDTQYF. For the CDR3, the DNA is TGTGCCAGCAGCTTACGTAACACAGGGTCCACAGATACGCAGTATTTT. V is TRBV7-3 and J is TRBJ2-3; possible D gene TRBD1, 6 bases. CDR3 length equals 16 residues. V was trimmed by 2 bases and J by 2 bases, leaving 14 bases between them. Germline CDR1 reads SGHTA; CDR2 reads FQGTGA.

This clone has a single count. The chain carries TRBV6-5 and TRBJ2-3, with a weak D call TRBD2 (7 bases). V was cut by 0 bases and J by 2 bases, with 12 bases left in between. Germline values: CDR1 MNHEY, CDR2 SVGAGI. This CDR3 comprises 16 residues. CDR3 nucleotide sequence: TGTGCCAGCAGTTACTCGATGGCGGGGGCCACAGATACGCAGTATTTT. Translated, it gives CASSYSMAGATDTQYF.

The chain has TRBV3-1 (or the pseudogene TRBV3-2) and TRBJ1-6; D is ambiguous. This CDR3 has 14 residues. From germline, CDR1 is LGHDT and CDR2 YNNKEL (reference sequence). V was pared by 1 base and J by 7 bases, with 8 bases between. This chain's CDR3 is CASSQVAGNSPLHF. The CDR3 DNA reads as TGTGCCAGCAGCCAAGTCGCTGGGAATTCACCCCTCCACTTT.

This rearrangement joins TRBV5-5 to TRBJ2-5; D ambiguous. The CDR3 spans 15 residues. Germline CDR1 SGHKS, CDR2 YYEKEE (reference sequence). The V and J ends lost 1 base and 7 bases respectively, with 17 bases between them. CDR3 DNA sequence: TGTGCCAGCAGCTTGAAAGCCGACGGCGAAGGGACCCAGTACTTC. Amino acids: CASSLKADGEGTQYF.

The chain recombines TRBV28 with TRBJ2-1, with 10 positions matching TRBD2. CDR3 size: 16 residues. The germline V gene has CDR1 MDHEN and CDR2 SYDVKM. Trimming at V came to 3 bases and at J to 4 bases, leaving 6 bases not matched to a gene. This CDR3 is CASSLGSGGAYNEQFF. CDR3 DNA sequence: TGTGCCAGCAGTTTGGGAAGCGGGGGGGCATACAATGAGCAGTTCTTC.

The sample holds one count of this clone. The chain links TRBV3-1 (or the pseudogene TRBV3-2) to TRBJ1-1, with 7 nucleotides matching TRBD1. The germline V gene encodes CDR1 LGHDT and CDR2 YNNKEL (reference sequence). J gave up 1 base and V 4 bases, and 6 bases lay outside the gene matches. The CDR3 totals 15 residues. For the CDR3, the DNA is TGTGCCAGCAGCCGCCTGGCAGGGGGGAACACTGAAGCTTTCTTT. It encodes CASSRLAGGNTEAFF.

CDR3 sequence reads: CASSPQGVAQYF. As DNA, the CDR3 is TGTGCCAGCAGTCCCCAGGGGGTGGCCCAGTACTTC. The chain combines TRBV2 with TRBJ2-5; 7 bases match TRBD1. CDR3 length: 12 residues. Germline values: CDR1 SNHLY, CDR2 FYNNEI. V lost 5 bases, J lost 9 bases, and 6 bases stayed unmatched.

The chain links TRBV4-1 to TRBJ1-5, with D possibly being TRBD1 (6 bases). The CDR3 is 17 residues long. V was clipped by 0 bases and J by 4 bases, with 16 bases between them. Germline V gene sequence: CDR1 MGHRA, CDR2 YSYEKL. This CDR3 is CASSQEGSRGQNQPQHF. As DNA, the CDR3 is TGCGCCAGCAGCCAAGAGGGATCGCGGGGGCAAAATCAGCCCCAGCATTTT.

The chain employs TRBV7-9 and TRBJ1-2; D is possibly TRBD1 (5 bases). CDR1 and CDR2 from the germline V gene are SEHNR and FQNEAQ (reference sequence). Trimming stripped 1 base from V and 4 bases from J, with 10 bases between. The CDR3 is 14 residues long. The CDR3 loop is CASSLEQEFYGYTF. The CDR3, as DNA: TGTGCCAGCAGCTTAGAACAGGAGTTCTATGGCTACACCTTC.

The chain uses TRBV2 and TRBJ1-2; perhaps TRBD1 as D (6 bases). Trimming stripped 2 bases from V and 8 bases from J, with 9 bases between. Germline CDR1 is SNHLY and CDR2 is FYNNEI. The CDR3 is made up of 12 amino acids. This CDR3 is CASSEQGSGYTF. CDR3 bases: TGTGCCAGCAGTGAACAGGGGAGCGGCTACACCTTC.

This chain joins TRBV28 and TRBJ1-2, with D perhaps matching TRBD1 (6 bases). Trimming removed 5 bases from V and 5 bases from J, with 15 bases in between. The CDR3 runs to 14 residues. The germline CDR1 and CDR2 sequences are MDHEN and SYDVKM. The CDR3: CASSVIQGFYGYTF. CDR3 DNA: TGTGCCAGCAGTGTTATACAGGGTTTTTATGGCTACACCTTC.

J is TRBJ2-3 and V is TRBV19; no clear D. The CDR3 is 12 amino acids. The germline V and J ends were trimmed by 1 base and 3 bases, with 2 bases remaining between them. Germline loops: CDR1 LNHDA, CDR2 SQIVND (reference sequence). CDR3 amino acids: CASSIGTDTQYF. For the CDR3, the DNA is TGTGCCAGTAGTATAGGAACAGATACGCAGTATTTT.

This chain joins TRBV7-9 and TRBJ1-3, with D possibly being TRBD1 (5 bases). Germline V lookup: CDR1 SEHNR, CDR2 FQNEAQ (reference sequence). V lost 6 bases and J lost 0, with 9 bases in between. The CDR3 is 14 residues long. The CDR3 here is CASSKTDSGNTIYF. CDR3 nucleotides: TGTGCCAGCAGTAAGACAGACTCTGGAAACACCATATATTTT.

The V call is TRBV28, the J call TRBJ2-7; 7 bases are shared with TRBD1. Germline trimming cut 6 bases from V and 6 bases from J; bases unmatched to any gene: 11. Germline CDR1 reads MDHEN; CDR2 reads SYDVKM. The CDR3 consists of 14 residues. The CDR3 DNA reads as TGTGCCAGCAGCATGACAGGGTACAGCAGCGAGCAGTACTTC. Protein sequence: CASSMTGYSSEQYF.

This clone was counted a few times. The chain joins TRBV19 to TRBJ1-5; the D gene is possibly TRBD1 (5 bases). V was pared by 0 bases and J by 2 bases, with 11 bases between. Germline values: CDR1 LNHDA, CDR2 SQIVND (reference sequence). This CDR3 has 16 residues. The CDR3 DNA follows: TGTGCCAGTAGTATAGAAGCGGGGACGGGCAATCAGCCCCAGCATTTT. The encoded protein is CASSIEAGTGNQPQHF.

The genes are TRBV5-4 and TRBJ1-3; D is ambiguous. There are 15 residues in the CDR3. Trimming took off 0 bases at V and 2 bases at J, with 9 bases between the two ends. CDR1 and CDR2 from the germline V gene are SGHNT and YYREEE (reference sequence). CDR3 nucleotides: TGTGCCAGCAGCTTGGACCCGGGAACTGGAAACACCATATATTTT. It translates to CASSLDPGTGNTIYF.

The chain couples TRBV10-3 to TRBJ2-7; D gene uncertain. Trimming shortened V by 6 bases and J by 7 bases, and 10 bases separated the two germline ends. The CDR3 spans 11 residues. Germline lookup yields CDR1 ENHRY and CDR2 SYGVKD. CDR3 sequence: CAISASWEQYF. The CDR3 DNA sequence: TGTGCCATCAGCGCCTCTTGGGAGCAGTACTTC.

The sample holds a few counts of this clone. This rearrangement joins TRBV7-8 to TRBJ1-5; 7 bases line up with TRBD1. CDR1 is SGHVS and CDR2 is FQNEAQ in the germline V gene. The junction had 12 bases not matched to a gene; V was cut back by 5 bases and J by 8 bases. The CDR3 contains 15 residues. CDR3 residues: CASSEGTVGQEPQHF. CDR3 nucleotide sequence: TGTGCCAGCAGCGAGGGGACAGTCGGCCAAGAGCCCCAGCATTTT.

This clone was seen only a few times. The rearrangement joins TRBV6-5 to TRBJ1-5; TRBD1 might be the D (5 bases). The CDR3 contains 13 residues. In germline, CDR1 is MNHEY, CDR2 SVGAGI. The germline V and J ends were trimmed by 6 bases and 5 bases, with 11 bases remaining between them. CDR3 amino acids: CASSWGPDQPQHF. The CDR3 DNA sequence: TGTGCCAGCAGCTGGGGACCCGATCAGCCCCAGCATTTT.